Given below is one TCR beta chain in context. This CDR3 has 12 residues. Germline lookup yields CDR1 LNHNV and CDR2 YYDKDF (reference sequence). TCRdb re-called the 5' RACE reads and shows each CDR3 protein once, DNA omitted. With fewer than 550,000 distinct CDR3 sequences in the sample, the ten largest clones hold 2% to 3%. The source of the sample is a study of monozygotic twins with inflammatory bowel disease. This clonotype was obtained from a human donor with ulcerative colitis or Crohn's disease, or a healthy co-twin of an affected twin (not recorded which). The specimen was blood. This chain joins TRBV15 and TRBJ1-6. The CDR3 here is CATSRDGAPLHF.